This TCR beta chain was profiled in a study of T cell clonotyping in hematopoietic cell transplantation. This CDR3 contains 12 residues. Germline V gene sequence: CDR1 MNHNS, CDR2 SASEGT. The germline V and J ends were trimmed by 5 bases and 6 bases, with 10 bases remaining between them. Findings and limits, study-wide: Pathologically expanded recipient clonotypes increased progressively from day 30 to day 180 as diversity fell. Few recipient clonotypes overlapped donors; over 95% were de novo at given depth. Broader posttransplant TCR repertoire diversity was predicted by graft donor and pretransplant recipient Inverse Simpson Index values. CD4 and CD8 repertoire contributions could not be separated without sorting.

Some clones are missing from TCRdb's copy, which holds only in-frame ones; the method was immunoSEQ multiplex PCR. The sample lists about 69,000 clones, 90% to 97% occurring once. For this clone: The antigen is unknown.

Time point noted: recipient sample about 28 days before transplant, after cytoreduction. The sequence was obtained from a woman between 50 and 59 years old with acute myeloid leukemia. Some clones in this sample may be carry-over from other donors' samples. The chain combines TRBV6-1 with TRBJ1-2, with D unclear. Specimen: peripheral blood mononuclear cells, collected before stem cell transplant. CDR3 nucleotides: TGTGCCAGCAGTTTTCTACGCGATGGCTACACCTTC. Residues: CASSFLRDGYTF.